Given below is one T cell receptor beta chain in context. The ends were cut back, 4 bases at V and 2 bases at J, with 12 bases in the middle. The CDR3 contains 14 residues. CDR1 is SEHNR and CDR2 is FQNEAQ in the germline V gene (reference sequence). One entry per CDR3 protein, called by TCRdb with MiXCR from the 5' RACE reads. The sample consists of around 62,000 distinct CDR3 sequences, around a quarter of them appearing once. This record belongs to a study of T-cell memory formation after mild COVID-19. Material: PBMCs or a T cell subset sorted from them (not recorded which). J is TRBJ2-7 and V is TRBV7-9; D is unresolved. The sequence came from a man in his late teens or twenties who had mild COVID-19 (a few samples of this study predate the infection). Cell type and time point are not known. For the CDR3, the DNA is TGTGCCAGCAGCTCGTACGAGGTCCCCTACGAGCAGTACGTC. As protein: CASSSYEVPYEQYV.